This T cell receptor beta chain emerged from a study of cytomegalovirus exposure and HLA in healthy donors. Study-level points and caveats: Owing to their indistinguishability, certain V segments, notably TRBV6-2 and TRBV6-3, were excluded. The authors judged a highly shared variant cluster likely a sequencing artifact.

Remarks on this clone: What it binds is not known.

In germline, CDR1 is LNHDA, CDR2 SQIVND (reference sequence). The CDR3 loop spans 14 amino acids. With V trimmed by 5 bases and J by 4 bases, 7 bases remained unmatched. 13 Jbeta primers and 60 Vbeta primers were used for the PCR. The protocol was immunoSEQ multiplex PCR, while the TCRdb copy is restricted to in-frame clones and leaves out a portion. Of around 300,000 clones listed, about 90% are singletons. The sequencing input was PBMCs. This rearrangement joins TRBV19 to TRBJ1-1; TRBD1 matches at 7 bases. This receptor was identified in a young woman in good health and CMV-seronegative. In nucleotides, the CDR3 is TGTGCCAGTAGTGCCGACAGGGTAATCACTGAAGCTTTCTTT. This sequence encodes CASSADRVITEAFF. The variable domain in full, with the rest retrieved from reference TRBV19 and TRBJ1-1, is DGGITQSPKYLFRKEGQNVTLSCEQNLNHDAMYWYRQDPGQGLRLIYYSQIVNDFQKGDIAEGYSVSREKKESFPLTVTSAQKNPTAFYLCASSADRVITEAFFGQGTRLTVV.